These T cell receptor beta chains were read from a single sample in a study of T cells in Graves' hyperthyroidism and ophthalmopathy. TCRdb ran MiXCR on the multiplex PCR reads and lists one entry per CDR3 protein. The sample yields some 600,000 distinct CDR3 sequences, 14% seen once. Material: blood. All receptors derive from a young woman with Graves' hyperthyroidism that later progressed to Graves' ophthalmopathy. The CDR3 runs from the conserved cysteine through the conserved F or W. Each record gives: CDR3 length, J gene, V gene, CDR3 protein.

16	TRBJ1-4	TRBV18	CASSPRVRGANEKLFF
13	TRBJ1-1	TRBV4-1	CASSQGMATEAFF
16	TRBJ2-3	TRBV29-1	CSVDQWEVLVPDTQYF
16	TRBJ2-7	TRBV28	CASSLGSANPSYEQYF
11	TRBJ2-1	TRBV12-3/TRBV12-4	CASSINNEQFF
12	TRBJ2-3	TRBV7-6	CASSSTGNTQYF
15	TRBJ2-2	TRBV2	CASSGTSGGMGELFF
11	TRBJ2-1	TRBV12-3/TRBV12-4	CASSSSGEQFF
14	TRBJ2-2	TRBV2	CASTTGLAAGELFF
16	TRBJ2-1	TRBV20-1	CSARDTSGRTYNEQFF
12	TRBJ1-5	TRBV20-1	CSARHSNQPQHF
16	TRBJ1-1	TRBV7-8	CASSLELEPVNTEAFF
16	TRBJ2-7	TRBV7-9	CASSLAWREGPNEQYF
15	TRBJ2-3	TRBV20-1	CSASDYGGLTDTQYF
14	TRBJ1-2	TRBV27	CASAARDFSYGYTF
11	TRBJ2-5	TRBV2	CASKKEETQYF
15	TRBJ2-1	TRBV10-3	CAISYDRGPYNEQFF
17	TRBJ2-4	TRBV19	CASSHPPAGWAKNIQYF
15	TRBJ2-3	TRBV11-3	CASSPWDRIIYTQYF
17	TRBJ2-5	TRBV3-1	CASSSPSSGYKKETQYF
16	TRBJ1-5	TRBV12-3/TRBV12-4	CASSFSPGGGNQPQHF
14	TRBJ1-4	TRBV2	CASLPRGLDEKLFF
16	TRBJ2-7	TRBV19	CASSFSSGDFSYEQYF
17	TRBJ2-3	TRBV5-1	CASSAGLAGSLTDTQYF
13	TRBJ2-2	TRBV9	CASSLRLGEELFF
14	TRBJ1-6	TRBV5-1	CASSFERANSPLHF
15	TRBJ2-6	TRBV12-3/TRBV12-4	CASSPGDAGANVLTF
14	TRBJ1-2	TRBV14	CASSRGDRRNGYTF
14	TRBJ1-1	TRBV19	CASSYGQGRGEAFF
15	TRBJ2-1	TRBV7-8	CASSLEEKGSFEQFF
15	TRBJ1-1	TRBV10-3	CAISESGRENTEAFF
14	TRBJ1-1	TRBV12-3/TRBV12-4	CASSDEVMNTEAFF
14	TRBJ2-7	TRBV2	CASSPLAGSREQYF
15	TRBJ2-5	TRBV24-1	CATSGGGGIQETQYF
15	TRBJ2-2	TRBV5-1	CATSGTGGHTGELFF
14	TRBJ2-5	TRBV7-9	CASSSGYSEETQYF
17	TRBJ1-1	TRBV28	CASSFDRGRIPHTEAFF
14	TRBJ2-2	TRBV24-1	CATSAGRAPGELFF
12	TRBJ2-5	TRBV20-1	CSARAVQETQYF
13	TRBJ2-7	TRBV7-9	CASRSGTLYEQYF
15	TRBJ1-1	TRBV28	CASSGGGLMNTEAFF
14	TRBJ1-1	TRBV6-2/TRBV6-3	CASSQQTLNTEAFF
17	TRBJ1-2	TRBV7-2	CASSSPGLGQGDYGYTF
16	TRBJ2-4	TRBV11-2	CASSYGRGWGKNIQYF
14	TRBJ2-7	TRBV28	CASRTPGLAYEQYF
13	TRBJ2-1	TRBV27	CASSKQGVGEQFF
17	TRBJ1-4	TRBV27	CASSLSGDRGRNEKLFF
14	TRBJ2-7	TRBV20-1	CSASTSGRPPEQYF
13	TRBJ2-7	TRBV20-1	CSAPTSGSDEQYF
14	TRBJ1-2	TRBV4-2	CASSQATGNYGYTF
15	TRBJ2-6	TRBV6-1	CASSERFSGANVLTF
14	TRBJ2-7	TRBV19	CASSPGTGPREQYF
14	TRBJ1-5	TRBV7-9	CASSLRQGLKPQHF
19	TRBJ2-6	TRBV6-1	CASTYRGDWTFSGANVLTF
14	TRBJ2-5	TRBV2	CASTNQGSQETQYF